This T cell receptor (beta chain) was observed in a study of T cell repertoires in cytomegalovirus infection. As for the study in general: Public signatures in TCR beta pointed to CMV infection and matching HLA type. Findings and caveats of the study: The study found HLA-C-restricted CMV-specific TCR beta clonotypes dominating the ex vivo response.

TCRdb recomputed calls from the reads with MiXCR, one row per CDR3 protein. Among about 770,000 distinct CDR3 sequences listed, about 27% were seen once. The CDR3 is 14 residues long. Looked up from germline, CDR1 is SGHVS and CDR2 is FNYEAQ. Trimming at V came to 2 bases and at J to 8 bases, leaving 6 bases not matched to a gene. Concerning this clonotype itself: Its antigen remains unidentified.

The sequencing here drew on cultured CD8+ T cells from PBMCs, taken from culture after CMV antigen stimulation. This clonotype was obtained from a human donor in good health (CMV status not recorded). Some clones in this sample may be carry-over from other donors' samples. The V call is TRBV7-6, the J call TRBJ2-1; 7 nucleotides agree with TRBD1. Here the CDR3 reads CASSLTGEVDEQFF. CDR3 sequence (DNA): TGTGCCAGCAGCTTAACAGGGGAAGTCGATGAGCAGTTCTTC.